The rows below give T cell receptor beta chains drawn from one sample of a study of OX40 agonist ivuxolimab in advanced cancers. The table came from immunoSEQ multiplex PCR; TCRdb's copy has only in-frame clones and leaves some out. The sample consists of over 65,000 clones, 86% of them appearing once. The source was CD4+ or CD8+ T cells sorted from blood, collected in a trial of the OX40 agonist ivuxolimab. The origin of the receptors is an adult with an advanced solid tumor such as melanoma, head and neck, liver or kidney cancer. Each CDR3 is given with its conserved first and last residue. D genes are given only for firm matches. The listing skips clone size in some rows; elsewhere it reads once, few, many or a size class.

j_gene	v_gene	d_gene	abundance	CDR3aa	CDR3nt
TRBJ1-2	TRBV18	.	.	CASSPPASANYGYTF	TGTGCCAGCTCACCACCCGCATCGGCTAACTATGGCTACACCTTC
TRBJ1-1	TRBV21-1	.	.	CASSVFSYTILTEAFF	TGTGCCAGCAGCGTCTTTAGCTACACAATTCTCACTGAAGCTTTCTTT
TRBJ2-7	TRBV9	.	.	CASSPLASQGFEQYF	TGTGCCAGCAGCCCCCTAGCGTCTCAAGGCTTCGAGCAGTACTTC
TRBJ1-2	TRBV5-1	.	few	CASSGGDTVGGYTF	TGCGCCAGCAGCGGAGGGGACACCGTGGGCGGCTACACCTTC
TRBJ1-2	TRBV2	TRBD1	.	CASRAGQDLIYGYTF	TGTGCCAGCAGAGCAGGACAGGATCTCATCTATGGCTACACCTTC
TRBJ1-5	TRBV7-9	TRBD1	.	CASSVQGAGQPQHF	TGTGCCAGCAGCGTACAGGGGGCAGGGCAGCCCCAGCATTTT
TRBJ2-3	TRBV18	TRBD2	.	CASSPGLATSTDTQYF	TGTGCCAGCTCACCAGGACTAGCGACTAGCACAGATACGCAGTATTTT
TRBJ2-3	TRBV29-1	.	.	CSVEPPYVDTQYF	TGCAGCGTTGAGCCCCCATATGTTGATACGCAGTATTTT
TRBJ1-1	TRBV6-1	.	.	CASIGGPEAFF	TGTGCCAGCATCGGAGGGCCTGAAGCTTTCTTT
TRBJ1-1	TRBV7-2	.	.	CASSFTSRTEAFF	TGTGCCAGCAGCTTCACTAGTAGGACTGAAGCTTTCTTT
TRBJ1-2	TRBV6-6	.	.	CASSYVDGYTF	TGTGCCAGCAGTTACGTCGATGGCTACACCTTC
TRBJ2-7	TRBV5-1	TRBD2	.	CASSMTSGAQGYEQYF	TGCGCCAGCAGCATGACTAGCGGGGCCCAAGGGTACGAGCAGTACTTC
TRBJ2-1	TRBV5-1	TRBD2	.	CAGGTTNGEQFF	TGCGCCGGCGGGACTACGAACGGTGAGCAGTTCTTC
TRBJ1-4	TRBV7-2	TRBD1	.	CASSATGTGVEKLFF	TGTGCCAGCAGCGCTACCGGGACAGGGGTTGAAAAACTGTTTTTT
TRBJ2-3	TRBV5-1	TRBD2	.	CASSLESSGRGTDTQYF	TGCGCCAGCAGCTTGGAATCTAGCGGGAGGGGTACAGATACGCAGTATTTT
TRBJ2-7	TRBV11-1	.	.	CASSLFQGGYEQYF	TGTGCCAGCAGCTTATTTCAGGGGGGCTACGAGCAGTACTTC
TRBJ2-7	TRBV5-5	TRBD2	.	CASSFGAYGGEQYF	TGTGCCAGCAGCTTTGGCGCCTACGGGGGGGAGCAGTACTTC
TRBJ1-5	TRBV6-6	.	.	CASSYRGSQHF	TGTGCCAGCAGTTATCGGGGGTCCCAGCATTTT
TRBJ2-6	TRBV4-2	.	.	CASSQDRGPLGANVLTF	TGTGCCAGCAGCCAAGATAGGGGACCGCTGGGGGCCAACGTCCTGACTTTC
TRBJ2-1	TRBV19	.	.	CATRLRGDEQFF	TGTGCCACCAGACTCCGAGGGGATGAGCAGTTCTTC
TRBJ2-1	TRBV2	.	.	CASRASREGEQFF	TGTGCCAGCAGAGCTTCTAGAGAGGGTGAGCAGTTCTTC
TRBJ2-2	TRBV5-8	.	.	CASSLGDTLNTGELFF	TGTGCCAGCAGCTTGGGGGACACTCTAAACACCGGGGAGCTGTTTTTT
TRBJ2-5	TRBV5-1	.	.	CASSQERQTQETQYF	TGCGCCAGCAGCCAAGAGCGACAAACGCAAGAGACCCAGTACTTC
TRBJ2-3	TRBV11-3	.	.	CASSFAGITADTQYF	TGTGCCAGCAGCTTTGCAGGGATTACCGCAGATACGCAGTATTTT
TRBJ1-6	TRBV6-5	.	.	CASSYLGGNSPLHF	TGTGCCAGCAGTTACCTGGGGGGGAATTCACCCCTCCACTTT
TRBJ1-3	TRBV2	.	.	CASSEVAVSGNTIYF	TGTGCCAGCAGTGAAGTAGCAGTCTCTGGAAACACCATATATTTT
TRBJ1-6	TRBV15	.	.	CATRTQGSPLHF	TGTGCCACCAGGACCCAGGGTTCACCCCTCCACTTT
TRBJ1-6	TRBV9	.	.	CASSVGQGSNNSPLHF	TGTGCCAGCAGCGTAGGGCAGGGTAGTAATAATTCACCCCTCCACTTT
TRBJ1-4	TRBV30	TRBD1	.	CAWSRDRANEKLFF	TGTGCCTGGAGTAGGGACAGAGCTAATGAAAAACTGTTTTTT
TRBJ2-3	TRBV5-1	TRBD2	once	CASSPSGRASTDTQYF	TGCGCCAGCAGCCCTAGCGGGCGCGCTAGCACAGATACGCAGTATTTT
TRBJ1-3	TRBV7-9	TRBD1	.	CASSQGQSSGNTIYF	TGTGCCAGCAGCCAGGGACAGTCCTCTGGAAACACCATATATTTT
TRBJ1-2	TRBV6-5	.	once	CASRGGGDGYGYTF	TGTGCCAGCAGAGGGGGGGGCGACGGCTATGGCTACACCTTC
TRBJ2-5	TRBV15	.	.	CATTHPGLTKETQYF	TGTGCCACCACCCATCCGGGACTCACAAAAGAGACCCAGTACTTC
TRBJ2-3	TRBV5-4	.	.	CASSGGSTDTQYF	TGTGCCAGCAGTGGCGGAAGCACAGATACGCAGTATTTT
TRBJ2-7	TRBV28	.	.	CAIQKGVTQYF	TGTGCCATCCAAAAAGGGGTGACGCAGTACTTC
TRBJ2-1	TRBV9	.	.	CASSASIGSYNEQFF	TGTGCCAGCAGCGCTAGTATAGGATCCTACAATGAGCAGTTCTTC
TRBJ2-7	TRBV6-1	.	once	CASRPNRAYEQYF	TGTGCCAGCCGCCCCAACAGGGCCTACGAGCAGTACTTC
TRBJ1-1	TRBV29-1	.	.	CSVKMGNTEAFF	TGCAGCGTTAAAATGGGGAACACTGAAGCTTTCTTT
TRBJ1-6	TRBV2	.	few	CASSVSRGDSPLHF	TGTGCCAGCAGTGTATCCAGGGGAGATTCACCCCTCCACTTT
TRBJ2-1	TRBV7-9	.	few	CASSSAFSGSSYNEQFF	TGTGCCAGCAGCTCAGCATTTAGCGGAAGCTCCTACAATGAGCAGTTCTTC
TRBJ2-7	TRBV5-1	.	.	CASSLVRGGEQYF	TGCGCCAGCAGCTTGGTGAGGGGCGGGGAGCAGTACTTC
TRBJ2-7	TRBV28	.	.	CASSPPGAGNEQYF	TGTGCCAGCAGTCCTCCCGGGGCGGGGAACGAGCAGTACTTC